This T cell receptor (beta chain) derives from a study of blood T cell repertoires in COVID-19. The wider study: Sample material is recorded as cDNA or gDNA derived from T cells, B-cell-depleted T cells, or PBMCs.

Original processing methods: Estimates of nucleated cell counts were drawn from the amplification of reference gene primers. Assay used: immunoSEQ multiplex PCR; TCRdb lists only in-frame clones, some missing. The V and J calls and clone size come from that table; D and trimming were worked out from the DNA. This table holds fewer than 250,000 clones, approximately 90% found once. The germline V gene encodes CDR1 LNHNV and CDR2 YYDKDF (reference sequence). Trimming took off 0 bases at V and 8 bases at J, with 17 bases between the two ends. CDR3 length: 16 amino acids. The J gene is TRBJ2-1, the V gene TRBV15; a possible D gene is TRBD1 (6 bases). The sequence was obtained from a man aged 55 to 70 with COVID-19, enrolled during active disease. Sequencing used peripheral blood. The CDR3 sequence is CATSRERGRTDDEQFF. CDR3 DNA: TGTGCCACCAGCAGAGAAAGGGGCAGGACAGATGATGAGCAGTTCTTC.